These 10 T cell receptor beta chains were sequenced from one sample in a study of T cells in Graves' hyperthyroidism and ophthalmopathy. Amplification of TCR beta CDR3 regions used RNA as the template. HTBI primers were the set used in a first-round RT-PCR of the TCR CDR3. TCRdb independently ran MiXCR on the multiplex PCR reads; one entry per CDR3 protein. The data show roughly 250,000 distinct CDR3 sequences, just over 14% seen once. Sequenced: blood. These receptors were taken from a woman in her 40s with Graves' hyperthyroidism that later progressed to Graves' ophthalmopathy.

This clonotype was picked up many times. The CDR3 sequence is CASSYSTNPAFF. DNA for the CDR3: TGTGCCAGCAGTTACTCGACCAACCCGGCTTTCTTT. The V gene is TRBV6-5, the J gene TRBJ1-1; no reliable D call. Germline V CDR1 and CDR2: MNHEY, SVGAGI. V was pared by 0 bases and J by 11 bases, with 10 bases between. The CDR3 runs 12 residues.

This clonotype was counted ten times or more. The chain is built from TRBV6-2 or TRBV6-3 and TRBJ2-1; D perhaps matches TRBD2 (5 bases). This CDR3 contains 13 residues. Germline-derived CDR1 and CDR2 are MNHEY and SVGEGT. Trimming stripped 0 bases from V and 5 bases from J, with 5 bases between. The CDR3 nucleotides read TGTGCCAGCAGTTACTCGAGGGACAATGAGCAGTTCTTC. Amino acid sequence: CASSYSRDNEQFF.

V and J are TRBV2 and TRBJ2-5, with TRBD2 identical over 7 bases. Germline-derived CDR1 and CDR2 are SNHLY and FYNNEI. The CDR3 has 14 amino acids. With V trimmed by 2 bases and J by 2 bases, 2 bases remained unmatched. The DNA of the CDR3 is TGTGCCAGCAGTGAATCTAGCGGACAAGAGACCCAGTACTTC. Its protein product is CASSESSGQETQYF.

This clonotype was counted ten times or more. This rearrangement joins TRBV11-2 to TRBJ1-3; D is unresolved. This CDR3 has 14 amino acids. The germline V gene encodes CDR1 SGHAT and CDR2 FQNNGV. V lost 3 bases, J lost 0 bases, and 6 bases lay in between. The DNA of the CDR3 is TGTGCCAGCAGCTTTGGAAACTCTGGAAACACCATATATTTT. Translation gives CASSFGNSGNTIYF.

This clonotype was counted ten times or more. The V call is TRBV30, the J call TRBJ2-6; D remains unclear. Germline CDR1 GTSNPN, CDR2 SVGIG (reference sequence). V was trimmed by 4 bases and J by 2 bases, leaving 3 bases between them. The CDR3 runs to 12 residues. The CDR3 sequence is CAWTAGANVLTF. CDR3 in DNA: TGTGCCTGGACAGCTGGGGCCAACGTCCTGACTTTC. Filled out from reference TRBV30 and TRBJ2-6, the complete variable domain reads SQTIHQWPATLVQPVGSPLSLECTVEGTSNPNLYWYRQAAGRGLQLLFYSVGIGQISSEVPQNLSASRPQDRQFILSSKKLLLSDSGFYLCAWTAGANVLTFGAGSRLTVL.

This clonotype was found many times. This chain links TRBV28 with TRBJ2-7, with 11 bases matching TRBD2. V lost 3 bases and J lost 1; bases outside the gene matches: 2. The CDR3 is 15 amino acids. Looked up from germline, CDR1 is MDHEN and CDR2 is SYDVKM. CDR3 sequence: CASSLTSGKSYEQYF. The CDR3 DNA is TGTGCCAGCAGTTTGACTAGCGGGAAGTCCTACGAGCAGTACTTC. The full variable domain, completed using reference TRBV28 and TRBJ2-7, is DVKVTQSSRYLVKRTGEKVFLECVQDMDHENMFWYRQDPGLGLRLIYFSYDVKMKEKGDIPEGYSVSREKKERFSLILESASTNQTSMYLCASSLTSGKSYEQYFGPGTRLTVT.

This clonotype was counted ten times or more. The genes are TRBV7-6 and TRBJ1-5; 7 bases line up with TRBD1. Germline CDR1 is SGHVS and CDR2 is FNYEAQ. Trimming took 1 base from V and 1 from J; bases not matched to a gene: 4. The CDR3 consists of 16 residues. CDR3 coding DNA: TGTGCCAGCAGCTTAGGGGCAGGGGGAAGCAATCAGCCCCAGCATTTT. It is translated as CASSLGAGGSNQPQHF.

This clonotype was recorded many times. V and J are TRBV29-1 and TRBJ1-2; 8 bases agree with TRBD1. The V gene's germline CDR1 is SQVTM and CDR2 ANQGSEA. This CDR3 contains 13 residues. V was clipped by 3 bases and J by 5 bases; unmatched bases: 5. The CDR3 sequence: CSVDLDRGYGYTF. The CDR3 DNA is TGCAGCGTTGACCTCGACAGGGGTTATGGCTACACCTTC.

This clonotype appeared a few times. The chain joins TRBV29-1 to TRBJ2-7; 15 bases agree with TRBD2. Per germline, CDR1 SQVTM and CDR2 ANQGSEA. J lost 0 bases, V lost 5 bases, and 11 bases had no gene match. This CDR3 is 18 amino acids long. CDR3 coding DNA: TGCAGCGTTTCTTACGGACTAGCGGGAGGGTACGTCTCCTACGAGCAGTACTTC. Translating it yields CSVSYGLAGGYVSYEQYF.

V usage is TRBV30 and J usage is TRBJ1-3; 9 bases line up with TRBD1. The V gene end was trimmed by 2 bases and the J gene end by 6 bases; junction bases not matched to a gene: 5. Germline assignment: CDR1 GTSNPN and CDR2 SVGIG (reference sequence). The CDR3 runs to 14 residues. CDR3: CAWSRDRDKNTIYF. DNA of the CDR3: TGTGCCTGGAGTCGGGACAGGGATAAAAACACCATATATTTT.